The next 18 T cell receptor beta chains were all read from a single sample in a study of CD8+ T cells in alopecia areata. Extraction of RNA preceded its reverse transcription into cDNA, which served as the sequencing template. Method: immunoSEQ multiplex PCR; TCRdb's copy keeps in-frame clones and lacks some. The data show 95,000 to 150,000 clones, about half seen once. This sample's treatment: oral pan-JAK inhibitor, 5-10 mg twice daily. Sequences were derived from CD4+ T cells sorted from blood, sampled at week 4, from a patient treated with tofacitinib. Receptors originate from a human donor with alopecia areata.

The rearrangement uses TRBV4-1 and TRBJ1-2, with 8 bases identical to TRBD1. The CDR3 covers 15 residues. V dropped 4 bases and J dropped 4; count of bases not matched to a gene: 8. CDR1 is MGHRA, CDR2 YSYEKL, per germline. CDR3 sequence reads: CASSRRDRGGYGYTF. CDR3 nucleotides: TGCGCCAGCAGCCGTCGAGACAGGGGAGGCTATGGCTACACCTTC.

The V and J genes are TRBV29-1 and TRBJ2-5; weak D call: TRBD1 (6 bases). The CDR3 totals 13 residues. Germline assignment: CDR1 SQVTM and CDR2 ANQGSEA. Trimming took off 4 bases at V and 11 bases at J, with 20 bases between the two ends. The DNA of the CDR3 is TGCAGCGTTGGTTCCAGGGGTTTAGGGGAGCAGTACTTC. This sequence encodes CSVGSRGLGEQYF.

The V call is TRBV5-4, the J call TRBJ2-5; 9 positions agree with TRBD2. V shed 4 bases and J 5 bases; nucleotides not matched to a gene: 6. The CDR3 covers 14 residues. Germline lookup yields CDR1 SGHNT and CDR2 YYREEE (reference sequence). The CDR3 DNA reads TGTGCCAGCAGCATGCTAGCGGGGTCGGAGACCCAGTACTTC. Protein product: CASSMLAGSETQYF.

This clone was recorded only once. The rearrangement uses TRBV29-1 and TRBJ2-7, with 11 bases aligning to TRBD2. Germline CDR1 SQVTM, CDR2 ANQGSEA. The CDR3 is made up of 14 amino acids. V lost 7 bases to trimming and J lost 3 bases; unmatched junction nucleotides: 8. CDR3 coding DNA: TGCAGCGGAGGGACTAGCGGAACCCTCTACGAGCAGTACTTC. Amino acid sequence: CSGGTSGTLYEQYF.

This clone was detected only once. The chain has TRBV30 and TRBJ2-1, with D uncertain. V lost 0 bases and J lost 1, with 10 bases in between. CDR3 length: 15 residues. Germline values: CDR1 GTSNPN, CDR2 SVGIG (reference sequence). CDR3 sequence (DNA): TGTGCCTGGAGTGTCGGTGCGGCGTCCTACAATGAGCAGTTCTTC. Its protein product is CAWSVGAASYNEQFF. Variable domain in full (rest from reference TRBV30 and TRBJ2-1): SQTIHQWPATLVQPVGSPLSLECTVEGTSNPNLYWYRQAAGRGLQLLFYSVGIGQISSEVPQNLSASRPQDRQFILSSKKLLLSDSGFYLCAWSVGAASYNEQFFGPGTRLTVL.

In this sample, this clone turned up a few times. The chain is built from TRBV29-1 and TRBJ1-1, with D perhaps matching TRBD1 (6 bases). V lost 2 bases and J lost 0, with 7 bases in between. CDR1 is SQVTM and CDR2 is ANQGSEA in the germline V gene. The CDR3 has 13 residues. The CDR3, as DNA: TGCAGCGTTGAAAGACAGGTGAACACTGAAGCTTTCTTT. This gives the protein CSVERQVNTEAFF. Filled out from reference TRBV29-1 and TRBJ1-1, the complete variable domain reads SAVISQKPSRDICQRGTSLTIQCQVDSQVTMMFWYRQQPGQSLTLIATANQGSEATYESGFVIDKFPISRPNLTFSTLTVSNMSPEDSSIYLCSVERQVNTEAFFGQGTRLTVV.

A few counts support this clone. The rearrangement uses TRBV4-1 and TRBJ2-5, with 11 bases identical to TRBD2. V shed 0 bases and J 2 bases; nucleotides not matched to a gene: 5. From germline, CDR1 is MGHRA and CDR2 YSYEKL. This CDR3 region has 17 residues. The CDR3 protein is CASSQDGLAGGQETQYF. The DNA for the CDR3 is TGCGCCAGCAGCCAAGATGGGCTAGCGGGAGGTCAAGAGACCCAGTACTTC.

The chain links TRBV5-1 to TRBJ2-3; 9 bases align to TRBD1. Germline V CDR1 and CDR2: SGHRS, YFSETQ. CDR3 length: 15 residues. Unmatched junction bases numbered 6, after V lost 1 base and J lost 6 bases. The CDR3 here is CASSLSPQGADTQYF. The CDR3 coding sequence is TGCGCCAGCAGCTTGTCCCCACAGGGGGCGGATACGCAGTATTTT.

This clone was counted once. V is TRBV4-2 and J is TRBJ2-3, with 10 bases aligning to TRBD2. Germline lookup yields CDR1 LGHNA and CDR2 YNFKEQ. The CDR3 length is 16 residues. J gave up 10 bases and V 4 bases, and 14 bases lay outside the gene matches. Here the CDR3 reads CASSRSPSGSRQAQYF. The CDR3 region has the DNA TGTGCCAGCAGCCGGTCCCCTAGCGGGAGTCGGCAGGCGCAGTATTTT.

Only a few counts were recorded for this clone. The CDR3 DNA follows: TGTGCCTGGGGTTACAAGAACACTGAAGCTTTCTTT. It translates to CAWGYKNTEAFF. The J gene is TRBJ1-1, the V gene TRBV30, with D unclear. This CDR3 has 12 residues. V lost 5 bases to trimming and J lost 1 base, with 8 bases between them. Germline assignment: CDR1 GTSNPN and CDR2 SVGIG (reference sequence).

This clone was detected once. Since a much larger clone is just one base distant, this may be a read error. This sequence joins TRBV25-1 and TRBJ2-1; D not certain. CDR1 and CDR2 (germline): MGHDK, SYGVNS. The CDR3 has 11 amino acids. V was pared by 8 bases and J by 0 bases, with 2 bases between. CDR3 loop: CASRSYNEQFF. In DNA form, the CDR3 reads TGTGCCAGCCGCTCCTACAATGAGCAGTTCTTC.

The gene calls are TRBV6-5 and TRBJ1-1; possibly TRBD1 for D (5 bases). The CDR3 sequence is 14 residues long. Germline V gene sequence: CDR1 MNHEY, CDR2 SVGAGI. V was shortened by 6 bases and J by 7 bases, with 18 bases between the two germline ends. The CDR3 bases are TGTGCCAGCAGGGCTGGCCCTCTTACAGGTGAAGCTTTCTTT. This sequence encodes CASRAGPLTGEAFF.

CDR3 sequence (DNA): TGCGCCAGCAGCTTGTTTGGGGCCACCGGGGAGCTGTTTTTT. Its translation: CASSLFGATGELFF. V is TRBV5-1 and J is TRBJ2-2; TRBD1 might be the D (5 bases). CDR1 SGHRS and CDR2 YFSETQ come from the germline V gene. There are 14 residues in the CDR3. Trimming took off 1 base at V and 4 bases at J, with 8 bases between the two ends.

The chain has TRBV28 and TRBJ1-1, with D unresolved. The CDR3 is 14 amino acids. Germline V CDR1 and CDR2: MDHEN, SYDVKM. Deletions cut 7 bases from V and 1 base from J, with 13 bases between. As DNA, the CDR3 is TGTGCCAGCAACGAGAGAGTAGCGAACACTGAAGCTTTCTTT. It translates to CASNERVANTEAFF.

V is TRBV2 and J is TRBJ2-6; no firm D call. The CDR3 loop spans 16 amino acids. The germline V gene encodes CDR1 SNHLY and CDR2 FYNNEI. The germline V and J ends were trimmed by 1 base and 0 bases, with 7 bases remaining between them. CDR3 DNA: TGTGCCAGCAGTGAAGTCCCGAACTCTGGGGCCAACGTCCTGACTTTC. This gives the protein CASSEVPNSGANVLTF.

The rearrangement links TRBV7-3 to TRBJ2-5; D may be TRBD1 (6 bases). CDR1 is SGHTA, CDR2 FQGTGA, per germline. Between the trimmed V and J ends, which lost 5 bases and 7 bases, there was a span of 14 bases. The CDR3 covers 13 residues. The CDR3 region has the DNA TGTGCCAGCAGCCCTACGCTCAGGGGGACCCAGTACTTC. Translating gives CASSPTLRGTQYF.

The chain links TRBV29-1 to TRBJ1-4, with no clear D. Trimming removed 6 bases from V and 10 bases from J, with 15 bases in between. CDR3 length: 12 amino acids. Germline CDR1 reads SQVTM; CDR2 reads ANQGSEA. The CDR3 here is CSVITGIGKLFF. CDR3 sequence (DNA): TGCAGCGTGATTACGGGAATTGGAAAACTGTTTTTT.

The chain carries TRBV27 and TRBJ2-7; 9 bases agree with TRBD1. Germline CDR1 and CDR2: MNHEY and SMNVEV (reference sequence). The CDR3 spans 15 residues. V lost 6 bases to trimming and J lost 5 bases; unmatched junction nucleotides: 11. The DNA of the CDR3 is TGTGCCAGCAGCAACCCGGGACAGGGAATCCACGAGCAGTACTTC. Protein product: CASSNPGQGIHEQYF.